This T cell receptor (beta chain) was profiled in a study of a mutant IDH1 vaccine in newly diagnosed glioma. Study background: Treated patients showed a male proportion of around 62%, a female proportion of roughly 40%, and a mean age of 40.4 years. General observations from the study: Pseudoprogression apparently lacked any relation to changes in top peripheral T cell clonotypes. Evidence of vaccine-induced immune responses was documented in around 93% of patients.

Some clones are missing from TCRdb's copy, which holds only in-frame ones; the method was immunoSEQ multiplex PCR. The data contain approximately 70,000 clones, less than 85% of them singletons. A note on this clone: What it binds is not known.

The time point: baseline, week 1 (first vaccination visit). Treatment defined: pre-vaccination baseline after standard-of-care therapy. Donors harbored newly found WHO grade 3 or 4 IDH1-mutant, ATRX-lost astrocytomas. V was clipped by 7 bases and J by 8 bases, with 11 bases between them. The CDR3 is 12 residues long. Germline CDR1 and CDR2: LNHDA and SQIVND (reference sequence). This receptor was identified in a man aged 50 to 60 with glioma. The chain combines TRBV19 with TRBJ1-4; D remains unclear. Source: PBMCs, taken from a glioma patient treated with radiotherapy, temozolomide or both. CDR3 nucleotides: TGTGCCAGTACTGGAGACGTGGAAAAACTGTTTTTT. This gives the protein CASTGDVEKLFF.